The present entry profiles one T cell receptor beta chain with its context. These data come from a study of blood T cell repertoires in COVID-19. Original analysis: It was from reference gene primer amplification that nucleated cell counts were estimated. Profiling relied on immunoSEQ multiplex PCR, and the TCRdb table lists in-frame clones only, not all of them. That table furnishes V, J and clone size, whereas the DNA furnished D and trimming. The sample includes some 71,000 clones, roughly 80% of them seen just once. Sample: peripheral blood. The clonotype comes from a woman aged 70 to 79 with acute or convalescent COVID-19.

The CDR3 reads CASSLNQAPGWETQYF. CDR3 DNA: TGTGCCAGCAGCTTAAATCAAGCCCCCGGTTGGGAGACCCAGTACTTC. The V gene is TRBV11-1, the J gene TRBJ2-5, with D unclear. Germline values: CDR1 SGHAT, CDR2 FQDESV (reference sequence). CDR3 size: 16 residues. V shed 2 bases and J shed 5 bases, with 18 bases lying between them.